The 27 T cell receptor beta chains below all came from one sample that was sequenced in a study of CD8 T cells in ankylosing spondylitis. The study, taken as a whole, reports: The study identified a TCR beta motif of roughly eight highly homologous variants that appeared characteristic of ankylosing spondylitis blood.

No antigens are known for them. TCRdb itself ran the 5' RACE reads through MiXCR, one entry per CDR3 protein. This table holds over 400,000 distinct CDR3 sequences, roughly 27% found once. Input material: blood, either unsorted or a sorted T cell fraction (not recorded which). The source is a male donor with ankylosing spondylitis.

This clonotype was seen many times. The chain carries TRBV20-1 and TRBJ2-1; 9 bases are shared with TRBD2. CDR1 is DFQATT, CDR2 SNEGSKA, per germline (reference sequence). J gave up 5 bases and V 1 base, and 3 bases lay outside the gene matches. This CDR3 region has 14 residues. CDR3 in DNA: TGCAGTGCTAGAGTAGCGGGAGAGGACAATGAGCAGTTCTTC. Protein product: CSARVAGEDNEQFF.

This clonotype was detected only a few times. This chain joins TRBV20-1 and TRBJ2-1, with 14 bases aligning to TRBD2. The CDR3 is made up of 14 amino acids. Germline V gene data show CDR1 as DFQATT and CDR2 as SNEGSKA (reference sequence). V lost 6 bases and J lost 6; bases outside the gene matches: 4. The CDR3 region has the DNA TGCAGTGCCGGGACTAGCGGGAGATCCAATGAGCAGTTCTTC. Protein sequence: CSAGTSGRSNEQFF.

V usage is TRBV27 and J usage is TRBJ2-7; D might be TRBD1 (6 bases). With 5 bases removed from V and 0 bases from J, the gap between germline ends came to 23 bases. Germline values: CDR1 MNHEY, CDR2 SMNVEV (reference sequence). This CDR3 region has 18 residues. The CDR3 DNA reads as TGTGCCAGCAGTCCCCTGCCCCCCGGACAGCTCCTCTCCTACGAGCAGTACTTC. Its protein product is CASSPLPPGQLLSYEQYF.

The chain employs TRBV6-6 and TRBJ2-3; D uncertain. Between the trimmed V and J ends, which lost 2 bases and 5 bases, there was a span of 8 bases. The CDR3 contains 13 residues. The germline V gene has CDR1 MNHNY and CDR2 SVGAGI (reference sequence). The CDR3 nucleotides read TGTGCCAGCAGTTACACCCCTCAAGATACGCAGTATTTT. Encoded protein: CASSYTPQDTQYF.

In its sample, this clonotype was seen a few times. The rearrangement links TRBV18 to TRBJ1-2; 7 bases align to TRBD1. This CDR3 comprises 13 residues. Per germline, CDR1 KGHSH and CDR2 LQKENI. J was trimmed by 4 bases and V by 1 base; bases with no gene match: 0. CDR3 protein: CASSPRDSYGYTF. CDR3 nucleotide sequence: TGTGCCAGCTCACCACGGGACAGCTATGGCTACACCTTC.

V gene TRBV12-3 or TRBV12-4 combines with J gene TRBJ1-2, with 7 bases identical to TRBD1. The ends lost 10 bases at V and 0 bases at J; junction bases unmatched: 23. This CDR3 region has 19 residues. The CDR3 DNA reads TGTGCCATCAGGAAAGAGACAGGGTTTGCTAGCGGAGCTAACTATGGCTACACCTTC. Its translation: CAIRKETGFASGANYGYTF.

This chain links TRBV5-6 with TRBJ2-3; no reliable D call. There are 13 residues in the CDR3. CDR1 and CDR2 (germline): SGHDT, YYEEEE. Deletions cut 5 bases from V and 3 bases from J, with 10 bases between. This chain's CDR3 is CASRSRFTDTQYF. The CDR3 bases are TGTGCCAGCAGAAGCAGATTTACAGATACGCAGTATTTT.

The chain has TRBV5-1 and TRBJ1-1; unclear D gene. Looked up from germline, CDR1 is SGHRS and CDR2 is YFSETQ. This CDR3 is built from 14 residues. V lost 0 bases and J lost 4, with 10 bases in between. CDR3 in amino acids: CASSLEYGSTEAFF. The DNA of the CDR3 is TGCGCCAGCAGCTTGGAATATGGGAGCACTGAAGCTTTCTTT.

This clonotype was counted between two and nine times. The chain is built from TRBV20-1 and TRBJ2-1; D remains unclear. The CDR3 length is 12 residues. Trimming left V 6 bases short and J 8 bases short, with 14 bases between. Germline CDR1 reads DFQATT; CDR2 reads SNEGSKA (reference sequence). The CDR3, as DNA: TGCAGTGCCCTGGACCCCCCTCATGAGCAGTTCTTC. Amino acids: CSALDPPHEQFF.

The V call is TRBV3-1, the J call TRBJ2-3; the D call may be TRBD1 or TRBD2 (5 bases each). The CDR3 is made up of 17 amino acids. V dropped 4 bases and J dropped 0 bases, with 17 bases sitting between them. Germline CDR1 is LGHDT and CDR2 is YNNKEL (reference sequence). The CDR3 spells CASSLLGEAASTDTQYF. DNA for the CDR3: TGTGCCAGCAGCCTCCTAGGGGAAGCGGCTAGCACAGATACGCAGTATTTT.

The V gene is TRBV6-4, the J gene TRBJ2-7; D is unresolved. CDR3 length equals 11 residues. From germline, CDR1 is MRHNA and CDR2 SNTAGT. CDR3 DNA sequence: TGTGCCAGCACCCCCCGGACCGACTTGGACGTC. Amino acids: CASTPRTDLDV.

This clonotype turned up a few times. J is TRBJ1-2 and V is TRBV7-2; the D gene is possibly TRBD1 (6 bases). Germline CDR1 reads SGHTA; CDR2 reads FQGNSA. Trimming stripped 5 bases from V and 7 bases from J, with 14 bases between. The CDR3 is 13 residues long. The chain's CDR3 is CASSLRGARGYTF. In nucleotides, the CDR3 is TGTGCCAGCAGCCTCAGGGGAGCTCGTGGCTACACCTTC. Combining the CDR3 with reference TRBV7-2 and TRBJ1-2 gives the whole variable domain GAGVSQSPSNKVTEKGKDVELRCDPISGHTALYWYRQSLGQGLEFLIYFQGNSAPDKSGLPSDRFSAERTGGSVSTLTIQRTQQEDSAVYLCASSLRGARGYTFGSGTRLTVV.

Written as DNA, the CDR3 is TGTGCCATCAGCCCCGGACTAGCGGGAGGTGCAGATACGCAGTATTTT. Residues: CAISPGLAGGADTQYF. This chain connects TRBV10-3 to TRBJ2-3; 14 bases fit TRBD2. Per germline, CDR1 ENHRY and CDR2 SYGVKD. The V segment lost 6 bases and the J segment 4 bases; nucleotides outside the gene matches: 6. This CDR3 has 16 residues.

V and J are TRBV12-3 or TRBV12-4 and TRBJ1-6; 9 bases are a match to TRBD1. V trimming: 4 bases; J trimming: 10 bases; junction bases outside the gene matches: 5. The CDR3 is made up of 14 amino acids. This CDR3 is CASSSGTGRSPLHF. CDR3 bases: TGTGCCAGCAGTTCGGGGACAGGGAGATCACCCCTCCACTTT.

The rearrangement uses TRBV12-3 or TRBV12-4 and TRBJ2-7, with TRBD2 as a possible D gene (7 bases). The CDR3 totals 12 residues. This chain's CDR3 is CVKPGGPYEQYF. The CDR3 nucleotides are TGTGTCAAACCGGGGGGCCCCTACGAGCAGTACTTC.

The sample holds a few counts of this clonotype. The genes are TRBV7-6 and TRBJ2-7; TRBD2 is a possible D gene (6 bases). The CDR3 consists of 16 residues. CDR1 is SGHVS, CDR2 FNYEAQ, per germline. Trimming took off 3 bases at V and 2 bases at J, with 17 bases between the two ends. This chain's CDR3 is CASSLSPGLLPYEQYF. DNA for the CDR3: TGTGCCAGCAGCTTGTCCCCCGGACTACTGCCCTACGAGCAGTACTTC.

This clonotype was seen only a few times. This chain joins TRBV7-9 and TRBJ2-7, with D perhaps matching TRBD2 (6 bases). V was clipped by 4 bases and J by 5 bases, with 15 bases between them. Germline V gene sequence: CDR1 SEHNR, CDR2 FQNEAQ (reference sequence). This CDR3 contains 14 residues. For the CDR3, the DNA is TGTGCCAGCAGCTCCCGGGAGCGTACCCACGAGCAGTACTTC. Protein: CASSSRERTHEQYF.

The V call is TRBV7-2, the J call TRBJ2-3, with TRBD2 matching over 12 bases. CDR3 length: 16 amino acids. J gave up 6 bases and V 3 bases, and 7 bases lay outside the gene matches. The V gene's germline CDR1 is SGHTA and CDR2 FQGNSA. CDR3 sequence: CASSLATSGSRDTQYF. CDR3 nucleotides: TGTGCCAGCAGCTTGGCGACTAGCGGGAGTCGGGATACGCAGTATTTT. Combining the CDR3 with reference TRBV7-2 and TRBJ2-3 gives the whole variable domain GAGVSQSPSNKVTEKGKDVELRCDPISGHTALYWYRQSLGQGLEFLIYFQGNSAPDKSGLPSDRFSAERTGGSVSTLTIQRTQQEDSAVYLCASSLATSGSRDTQYFGPGTRLTVL.

This clonotype was detected a few times. This chain links TRBV29-1 with TRBJ2-5; unclear D gene. CDR3 size: 12 residues. Germline-derived CDR1 and CDR2 are SQVTM and ANQGSEA. Between the trimmed V and J ends, which lost 8 bases and 3 bases, there was a span of 13 bases. In nucleotides, the CDR3 is TGCAGCTGGGCGGCTTCCAAAGAGACCCAGTACTTC. Protein product: CSWAASKETQYF. Drawing the rest from reference TRBV29-1 and TRBJ2-5, the complete variable domain is SAVISQKPSRDICQRGTSLTIQCQVDSQVTMMFWYRQQPGQSLTLIATANQGSEATYESGFVIDKFPISRPNLTFSTLTVSNMSPEDSSIYLCSWAASKETQYFGPGTRLLVL.

This clonotype has more than one count but fewer than ten. J is TRBJ2-7 and V is TRBV20-1, with a tentative D call TRBD1 (6 bases). The CDR3 loop spans 14 amino acids. Germline lookup yields CDR1 DFQATT and CDR2 SNEGSKA (reference sequence). V was shortened by 0 bases and J by 3 bases, with 12 bases between the two germline ends. The CDR3 DNA reads as TGCAGTGCTAGAGAGTCCCGAGGGGGCTACGAGCAGTACTTC. Translated, it gives CSARESRGGYEQYF.

The chain combines TRBV5-1 with TRBJ2-5, with 10 bases that match TRBD1. J gave up 3 bases and V 1 base, and 6 bases lay outside the gene matches. Germline V gene lookup returns CDR1 SGHRS and CDR2 YFSETQ. The CDR3 sequence is 16 residues long. In DNA form, the CDR3 reads TGCGCCAGCAGCTTGTGGTCCGGGACAGGGGAAGAGACCCAGTACTTC. Protein product: CASSLWSGTGEETQYF.

This clonotype was observed a handful of times. This chain joins TRBV7-6 and TRBJ1-2; D remains unclear. CDR1 is SGHVS, CDR2 FNYEAQ, per germline. The length of the CDR3 is 18 residues. The V end was cut by 5 bases, the J end by 4 bases, with 26 bases between. For the CDR3, the DNA is TGTGCCAGCAGCCATAAGGACGGGCACCCCGACGACCCCTATGGCTACACCTTC. Protein: CASSHKDGHPDDPYGYTF.

The V call is TRBV7-2, the J call TRBJ2-3; D ambiguous. With 1 base removed from V and 1 base from J, the gap between germline ends came to 6 bases. Germline CDR1 is SGHTA and CDR2 is FQGNSA. The CDR3 spans 14 residues. The CDR3 DNA follows: TGTGCCAGCAGCTTAGGTATAGGCACAGATACGCAGTATTTT. It encodes CASSLGIGTDTQYF.

The chain has TRBV5-1 and TRBJ2-1, with TRBD2 matching 15 bases. Germline-derived CDR1 and CDR2 are SGHRS and YFSETQ. The ends lost 5 bases at V and 7 bases at J; junction bases unmatched: 4. The CDR3 covers 15 residues. The CDR3 region is CASRKGLAGGNEQFF. CDR3 sequence (DNA): TGCGCCAGCAGGAAGGGACTAGCGGGAGGAAATGAGCAGTTCTTC.

The CDR3 DNA follows: TGCGCCAGCAGTTCTACAGGGGTCGAAGCTTTCTTT. It is translated as CASSSTGVEAFF. The rearrangement links TRBV5-1 to TRBJ1-1, with TRBD1 matching over 7 bases. The CDR3 is 12 residues long. The germline V gene has CDR1 SGHRS and CDR2 YFSETQ. The V segment lost 5 bases and the J segment 8 bases; nucleotides outside the gene matches: 6.

CDR3 sequence reads: CASRKPGRDNYGYTF. In nucleotides, the CDR3 is TGTGCCAGCAGAAAACCGGGACGGGATAACTATGGCTACACCTTC. The rearrangement joins TRBV7-9 to TRBJ1-2, with D maybe TRBD1 (5 bases). CDR3 length equals 15 residues. Germline CDR1 SEHNR, CDR2 FQNEAQ (reference sequence). Deletions cut 6 bases from V and 1 base from J, with 15 bases between.

The J gene is TRBJ2-5, the V gene TRBV7-2; 8 nucleotides align to TRBD2. V dropped 7 bases and J dropped 5; count of bases not matched to a gene: 12. The germline gives CDR1 SGHTA, CDR2 FQGNSA. CDR3 size: 15 residues. Written as DNA, the CDR3 is TGTGCCAGCACCTTTAGCGGGGTCGAAAGGGAGACCCAGTACTTC. It encodes CASTFSGVERETQYF.